This T cell receptor (beta chain) was identified during a study of shared clonotypes between healthy human individuals. At the level of the study: Contributing individuals were a couple of females and three males aged 18 to 49. The study used three CD4 naive, three CD4 memory, two CD8 naive and one CD8 memory plate per donor.

The genomic DNA of each subset was split evenly across several immunoSEQ plates. In the authors' methods: Junction-only immunoSEQ sequences carried no quality scores, so filtering differed. Profiled with immunoSEQ multiplex PCR; TCRdb holds only in-frame clones, not every one. V and J calls and clone size are copied from that table; D and trimming were computed from the DNA. Here the sample spans approximately 2,300,000 clones, around 93% being singletons. Trimming left V 4 bases short and J 1 base short, with 17 bases between. Germline CDR1 SNHLY, CDR2 FYNNEI. The CDR3 consists of 17 residues. This TCR came from a man younger than 35 in good health. Some clones in this sample may be carry-over from other donors' samples. The chain couples TRBV2 to TRBJ2-4; TRBD2 might be the D (5 bases). The specimen was naive CD4+ T cells from PBMCs. This sample's subset: CD45RA+ positively selected. The CDR3 nucleotides are TGTGCCAGCAGTGGCTCGAGAGCGGTCTTGGCCAAAAACATTCAGTACTTC. It encodes CASSGSRAVLAKNIQYF.